This T cell receptor (beta chain) came from a study of tumor-infiltrating lymphocytes in oesophageal squamous cell carcinoma. TCRdb reanalysed the PCR reads using MiXCR and keeps one entry per CDR3 protein. This repertoire shows 13,000 or so distinct CDR3 sequences, 45% to 55% found once; its top ten account for about 15%. The V gene's germline CDR1 is SGHTA and CDR2 FQGTGA. The CDR3 loop spans 13 amino acids. Trimming took off 4 bases at V and 2 bases at J, with 7 bases between the two ends. The TCR sequence derives from a male donor with esophageal squamous cell carcinoma. What was sequenced was normal esophageal tissue next to the tumor. The chain employs TRBV7-3 and TRBJ2-3, with no clear D. As DNA, the CDR3 is TGTGCCAGCAGCTCTTACCCCACAGATACGCAGTATTTT. It codes for CASSSYPTDTQYF.